The 22 T cell receptor beta chains below were found in one sample sequenced in a study of T-cell memory formation after mild COVID-19. TCRdb used MiXCR to reprocess the 5' RACE reads, holding one entry per CDR3 protein. Of 350,000 to 500,000 distinct CDR3 sequences listed, 18% were seen once; the top ten hold 20% to 25%. Sequences were obtained from PBMCs or a T cell subset sorted from them (not recorded which). All receptors derive from a young man who had mild COVID-19 (a few samples of this study predate the infection). Cell type and time point are not known.

This chain uses TRBV18 with TRBJ1-3; possibly TRBD1 for D (6 bases). The CDR3 contains 13 residues. V lost 2 bases and J lost 8, with 10 bases in between. Germline assignment: CDR1 KGHSH and CDR2 LQKENI. CDR3: CASSPAGADTIYF. CDR3 nucleotide sequence: TGTGCCAGCTCACCAGCAGGGGCGGACACCATATATTTT.

In regard to this clonotype: Germline is not matched at one junction end, which may reflect a read error. This rearrangement joins TRBV12-3 or TRBV12-4 to TRBJ2-2; TRBD1 agrees at 8 bases. This CDR3 spans 14 amino acids. Written as DNA, the CDR3 is TGTGCCAGCAGATGGACAGGGAACACCGTGGAGCTGTTTTTT. Protein: CASRWTGNTVELFF.

The table lists this clonotype with a few counts. The genes are TRBV7-2 and TRBJ1-2, with TRBD1 as a possible D gene (5 bases). The germline gives CDR1 SGHTA, CDR2 FQGNSA. Trimming removed 5 bases at V and 5 bases at J, with 9 bases between. The CDR3 spans 12 residues. DNA of the CDR3: TGTGCCAGCAGCGAGGGGTGGTATGGCTACACCTTC. Its protein is CASSEGWYGYTF.

The J gene is TRBJ1-2, the V gene TRBV29-1; D perhaps matches TRBD1 (5 bases). V dropped 0 bases and J dropped 8 bases, with 16 bases sitting between them. The germline V gene encodes CDR1 SQVTM and CDR2 ANQGSEA. The CDR3 loop spans 14 amino acids. CDR3 sequence (DNA): TGCAGCGTTGAAGATCTTCAGGTGGGGCAGGGCTACACCTTC. Residues: CSVEDLQVGQGYTF.

The chain is built from TRBV5-1 and TRBJ2-1; D is perhaps TRBD2 (6 bases). V was trimmed by 0 bases and J by 5 bases, leaving 18 bases between them. Germline V CDR1 and CDR2: SGHRS, YFSETQ. The CDR3 is 17 amino acids. As DNA, the CDR3 is TGCGCCAGCAGCTTGGGGGCCGGGGGTCACGATAACAATGAGCAGTTCTTC. Translated, it gives CASSLGAGGHDNNEQFF.

Only a few counts were recorded for this clonotype. This chain links TRBV24-1 with TRBJ1-1; D remains unclear. Trimming took off 2 bases at V and 4 bases at J, with 7 bases between the two ends. Germline CDR1 reads KGHDR; CDR2 reads SFDVKD. This CDR3 is built from 13 residues. DNA for the CDR3: TGTGCCACCAGTGATTCCGGGCTCACTGAAGCTTTCTTT. As protein: CATSDSGLTEAFF.

CDR3 region: CASSFYRANTEAFF. The CDR3 DNA sequence: TGCGCCAGCAGCTTTTACAGAGCGAACACTGAAGCTTTCTTT. The genes are TRBV5-1 and TRBJ1-1; D is ambiguous. The V end lost 2 bases, the J end lost 1 base, and 9 bases lay between the germline ends. The CDR3 spans 14 residues. Germline lookup yields CDR1 SGHRS and CDR2 YFSETQ.

This rearrangement joins TRBV29-1 to TRBJ1-6; no firm D call. The V end lost 4 bases, the J end lost 10 bases, and 11 bases lay between the germline ends. There are 12 residues in the CDR3. Germline V lookup: CDR1 SQVTM, CDR2 ANQGSEA. The CDR3 DNA is TGCAGCGTTGGGGAAGGGCACTCACCCCTCCACTTT. Residues: CSVGEGHSPLHF.

The chain links TRBV6-5 to TRBJ2-5; D is unclear. V lost 0 bases to trimming and J lost 1 base, with 9 bases between them. The length of the CDR3 is 15 residues. Looked up from germline, CDR1 is MNHEY and CDR2 is SVGAGI. The CDR3 sequence is CASSYSPWVQETQYF. The DNA for the CDR3 is TGTGCCAGCAGTTACTCCCCCTGGGTCCAAGAGACCCAGTACTTC.

In its sample, this clonotype was seen a few times. The chain joins TRBV6-5 to TRBJ2-1; the match to TRBD1 covers 9 bases. Germline V gene data show CDR1 as MNHEY and CDR2 as SVGAGI. The CDR3 length is 13 residues. The V gene end was trimmed by 2 bases and the J gene end by 15 bases; junction bases not matched to a gene: 8. CDR3: CASSYRGQGWWFF. For the CDR3, the DNA is TGTGCCAGCAGTTACCGTGGACAGGGGTGGTGGTTCTTC.

J is TRBJ2-1 and V is TRBV7-9; 8 nucleotides line up with TRBD1. Germline V gene lookup returns CDR1 SEHNR and CDR2 FQNEAQ (reference sequence). The CDR3 runs to 13 residues. V shed 3 bases, J shed 6 bases, and the junction held 1 base outside the gene matches. DNA of the CDR3: TGTGCCAGCAGCTTGCAGGGGGCCAATGAGCAGTTCTTC. Translation gives CASSLQGANEQFF.

The V and J genes are TRBV7-6 and TRBJ2-4; D is possibly TRBD1 (5 bases). CDR1 and CDR2 from the germline V gene are SGHVS and FNYEAQ. The CDR3 covers 13 residues. The V and J ends lost 4 bases and 9 bases respectively, with 13 bases between them. CDR3: CASSSQGGSIQYF. Here the CDR3 DNA reads TGTGCCAGCAGCTCGCAGGGTGGAAGCATTCAGTACTTC.

This clonotype occurred a few times. The chain is built from TRBV18 and TRBJ2-1; D is ambiguous. The V end lost 3 bases, the J end lost 3 bases, and 15 bases lay between the germline ends. Germline V CDR1 and CDR2: KGHSH, LQKENI. The CDR3 has 16 residues. CDR3 amino acids: CASSPLSSSVYNEQFF. In DNA, the CDR3 is TGTGCCAGCTCACCCCTATCTAGTTCAGTCTACAATGAGCAGTTCTTC.

This clonotype showed up just a few times. The genes are TRBV10-3 and TRBJ2-5, with 9 bases lining up with TRBD2. Looked up from germline, CDR1 is ENHRY and CDR2 is SYGVKD. The CDR3 extends over 16 amino acids. V was pared by 0 bases and J by 0 bases, with 2 bases of the junction left unmatched. CDR3 DNA sequence: TGTGCCATCAGTGAGTCGAGCGGGGGGAACCAAGAGACCCAGTACTTC. Amino acids: CAISESSGGNQETQYF.

This clonotype appeared many times. The chain uses TRBV5-1 and TRBJ2-7; 9 bases fit TRBD1. Germline V gene data show CDR1 as SGHRS and CDR2 as YFSETQ. Germline trimming cut 7 bases from V and 2 bases from J; bases unmatched to any gene: 7. This CDR3 contains 14 residues. This chain's CDR3 is CASSSGQGTYEQYF. The CDR3 DNA is TGCGCCAGCTCTTCAGGACAGGGGACCTACGAGCAGTACTTC.

This chain joins TRBV3-1 and TRBJ1-5, with D hard to call. Germline CDR1 is LGHDT and CDR2 is YNNKEL (reference sequence). CDR3 length: 14 residues. Deletions cut 4 bases from V and 6 bases from J, with 13 bases between. The CDR3 nucleotides are TGTGCCAGCAGCCCCCGGTGGGGTGGTCAGCCCCAGCATTTT. This codes for CASSPRWGGQPQHF. The full variable domain, in which reference TRBV3-1 and TRBJ1-5 provide the parts outside the CDR3, is DTAVSQTPKYLVTQMGNDKSIKCEQNLGHDTMYWYKQDSKKFLKIMFSYNNKELIINETVPNRFSPKSPDKAHLNLHINSLELGDSAVYFCASSPRWGGQPQHFGDGTRLSIL.

This clonotype was recorded at least ten times. The chain employs TRBV18 and TRBJ1-1; 7 bases align to TRBD1. J was trimmed by 5 bases and V by 5 bases; bases with no gene match: 8. Germline CDR1 reads KGHSH; CDR2 reads LQKENI. CDR3 length: 14 amino acids. CDR3 sequence: CASSEGTESTEAFF. The CDR3 bases are TGTGCCAGCTCAGAAGGGACAGAGAGTACTGAAGCTTTCTTT.

This clonotype has only a few counts. The rearrangement joins TRBV7-9 to TRBJ2-2; TRBD1 agrees at 8 bases. CDR3 length equals 14 residues. Germline V lookup: CDR1 SEHNR, CDR2 FQNEAQ (reference sequence). V shed 5 bases and J 5 bases; nucleotides not matched to a gene: 4. CDR3 sequence reads: CASSTGQETGELFF. CDR3 nucleotide sequence: TGTGCCAGCAGCACGGGACAGGAAACCGGGGAGCTGTTTTTT.

This clonotype has only one observation. The rearrangement links TRBV12-3 or TRBV12-4 to TRBJ2-5, with a weak D call TRBD2 (7 bases). The CDR3 sequence is 14 residues long. V lost 6 bases, J lost 2 bases, and 13 bases lay in between. CDR3 sequence (DNA): TGTGCCAGCAGGCGAGGGGGGGGTCAAGAGACCCAGTACTTC. This codes for CASRRGGGQETQYF.

Only a few counts were recorded for this clonotype. The chain is built from TRBV27 and TRBJ2-3, with 8 positions matching TRBD2. The V segment lost 2 bases and the J segment 6 bases; nucleotides outside the gene matches: 13. Germline CDR1 MNHEY, CDR2 SMNVEV (reference sequence). The CDR3 spans 17 residues. The CDR3 nucleotides read TGTGCCAGCAGTTTACGGGGGTTTAGCGGGGTATCGGATACGCAGTATTTT. It translates to CASSLRGFSGVSDTQYF.

This clonotype has ten or more counts. V is TRBV7-2 and J is TRBJ2-7; D unresolved. Between the trimmed V and J ends, which lost 3 bases and 2 bases, there was a span of 14 bases. Per the germline V gene, CDR1 is SGHTA and CDR2 is FQGNSA. This CDR3 contains 15 residues. CDR3 sequence (DNA): TGTGCCAGCAGCTTGCAAGCTGGGCCTACCTACGAGCAGTACGTC. It specifies CASSLQAGPTYEQYV.

This clonotype came up a few times. V gene TRBV28 combines with J gene TRBJ1-1, with 8 bases lining up with TRBD1. Per germline, CDR1 MDHEN and CDR2 SYDVKM. The J segment lost 4 bases and the V segment lost 6 bases, leaving 22 bases of the junction unmatched. The length of the CDR3 is 19 residues. The CDR3 nucleotides read TGTGCCAGCAGAACCTGGAGGGGACAGGCCTCTCCGGGGGGCACTGAAGCTTTCTTT. This codes for CASRTWRGQASPGGTEAFF.